The table lists the clone carrying this T cell receptor (beta chain) with a few counts. Antigen unknown. Per germline, CDR1 MGHDK and CDR2 SYGVNS. V shed 5 bases, J shed 11 bases, and the junction held 10 bases outside the gene matches. This CDR3 has 13 amino acids. The sample belongs to a study of beta chain features in type 1 diabetes. Reverse transcribing all isolated RNA meant expressed TCRB transcripts were sequenced. Roughly 3.5 million reads per sample on average were obtained from naive, central memory and regulatory T cell samples. Only in-frame clones appear in the TCRdb table, and some are missing; sequencing was by immunoSEQ multiplex PCR. Of fewer than 350,000 clones listed, over 14% are singletons. Broader study findings: Among patients with Type 1 diabetes, TCRB CDR3s were moderately but significantly shorter in every one of the four CD4+ subsets.

The sequencing sample was made of naive CD4+ T cells from blood. V gene TRBV25-1 combines with J gene TRBJ1-1, with TRBD1 matching over 8 bases. The receptor was isolated from a man aged 18 to 30 with type 1 diabetes. This CDR3 is CASSNQGARHAFF. CDR3 nucleotides: TGTGCCAGCAGTAACCAGGGGGCGAGGCATGCTTTCTTT.